These T cell receptor beta chains were read from a single sample in a study of OX40 agonist ivuxolimab in advanced cancers. Sequencing was performed with immunoSEQ multiplex PCR; in TCRdb, only in-frame clones are kept and a portion is missing. The table records fewer than 80,000 clones, 85% to 90% of them present only once. Material: CD4+ or CD8+ T cells sorted from blood, obtained in a trial of the OX40 agonist ivuxolimab. These receptors came from an adult with an advanced solid tumor such as melanoma, head and neck, liver or kidney cancer. CDR3s include the opening cysteine and the closing phenylalanine or tryptophan. A D gene is named only where the DNA matches it firmly. Clone size, where shown, is once, few, many, or a class for clones that have expanded.

TRBJ2-1 NA TRBD2 14 TRBV5-4 CASSSSGLAGVQFF TGTGCCAGCAGCTCCTCCGGACTAGCGGGAGTGCAGTTCTTC
TRBJ2-1 NA TRBD2 17 TRBV5-1 CASSPGPGTSDYNEQFF TGCGCCAGCAGCCCCGGCCCCGGGACTAGCGACTACAATGAGCAGTTCTTC
TRBJ1-2 NA TRBD1 17 TRBV4-2 CASSQEREWTGVYGYTF TGTGCCAGCAGCCAAGAGCGTGAATGGACAGGAGTCTATGGCTACACCTTC
TRBJ2-3 NA NA 13 TRBV11-2 CASSFYFPDTQYF TGTGCCAGCAGTTTTTACTTCCCCGATACGCAGTATTTT
TRBJ2-5 NA TRBD2 14 TRBV5-1 CAKGGGRAMETQYF TGCGCCAAGGGTGGAGGGAGGGCCATGGAGACCCAGTACTTC
TRBJ2-1 NA NA 13 TRBV5-6 CATALGGVNEQFF TGTGCCACCGCCCTCGGGGGTGTGAATGAGCAGTTCTTC
TRBJ2-5 NA TRBD2 13 TRBV2 CASSERRGETQYF TGTGCCAGCAGTGAAAGGCGGGGGGAGACCCAGTACTTC
TRBJ2-1 NA TRBD2 11 TRBV29-1 CSEGSGGPQFF TGCAGCGAAGGTAGCGGGGGGCCACAGTTCTTC
TRBJ1-6 NA NA 15 TRBV5-6 CASSLNDRLNSPLHF TGTGCCAGCAGCCTTAACGACAGGCTGAATTCACCCCTCCACTTT
TRBJ2-5 NA NA 14 TRBV13 CASSPKLERETQYF TGTGCCAGCAGCCCGAAACTAGAGAGAGAGACCCAGTACTTC
TRBJ2-5 NA TRBD1 13 TRBV4-1 CASSQDREETQYF TGCGCCAGCAGCCAGGACAGGGAGGAGACCCAGTACTTC
TRBJ2-7 NA NA 13 TRBV5-4 CASSSGPHYEQYF TGTGCCAGCAGCTCCGGGCCCCACTACGAGCAGTACTTC
TRBJ2-3 once NA 17 TRBV15 CATSRDRTSRGPDTQYF TGTGCCACCAGCAGAGATAGGACTAGTAGGGGGCCAGATACGCAGTATTTT
TRBJ2-3 once NA 14 TRBV6-6 CASSYPGVTDTQYF TGTGCCAGCAGTTACCCAGGAGTCACAGATACGCAGTATTTT
TRBJ1-1 NA NA 14 TRBV10-3 CAIISKRGDTEAFF TGTGCCATCATTAGTAAGCGAGGGGACACTGAAGCTTTCTTT
TRBJ2-1 NA TRBD1 14 TRBV5-1 CASSLVEQGNEQFF TGCGCCAGCAGCTTGGTGGAACAGGGGAATGAGCAGTTCTTC
TRBJ1-4 NA NA 15 TRBV7-2 CASSLTSGNNEKLFF TGTGCCAGCAGCCTGACATCGGGTAATAATGAAAAACTGTTTTTT
TRBJ2-1 NA TRBD2 16 TRBV4-1 CASSQVSGSAWYEQFF TGCGCCAGCAGCCAAGTTAGCGGGAGTGCGTGGTATGAGCAGTTCTTC
TRBJ1-4 NA NA 13 TRBV30 CAWSVWTNEKLFF TGTGCCTGGAGTGTTTGGACCAATGAAAAACTGTTTTTT
TRBJ2-6 NA TRBD1 16 TRBV29-1 CSVGDRGLSGANVLTF TGCAGCGTTGGGGACAGGGGGCTCTCTGGGGCCAACGTCCTGACTTTC
TRBJ2-7 NA TRBD1 12 TRBV7-9 CASSNTGDEQYF TGTGCCAGCAGCAACACAGGGGACGAGCAGTACTTC
TRBJ1-2 once NA 15 TRBV27 CASSPRQDLAYGYTF TGTGCCAGCAGTCCTAGACAGGATTTGGCATATGGCTACACCTTC
TRBJ2-3 NA TRBD1 14 TRBV2 CATSGTGVTDTQYF TGTGCCACATCCGGGACAGGGGTTACAGATACGCAGTATTTT
TRBJ2-7 NA NA 17 TRBV15 CATSSRGRGRLPWEQYF TGTGCCACCAGCAGCAGAGGCCGGGGACGGCTCCCGTGGGAGCAGTACTTC
TRBJ2-3 NA TRBD2 17 TRBV7-9 CASSRGTSGRNLDTQYF TGTGCCAGCAGCAGGGGGACTAGCGGGAGGAACTTGGATACGCAGTATTTT
TRBJ2-7 once TRBD1 16 TRBV10-3 CAISETSGTGGYEQYF TGTGCCATCAGTGAGACGTCCGGGACAGGGGGCTACGAGCAGTACTTC
TRBJ1-4 NA TRBD1 15 TRBV13 CASSAPGQGGEKLFF TGTGCCAGCAGCGCCCCAGGACAGGGCGGCGAAAAACTGTTTTTT
TRBJ1-5 NA NA 13 TRBV9 CASSFGGNQPQHF TGTGCCAGCAGTTTCGGGGGGAACCAGCCCCAGCATTTT
TRBJ2-1 NA NA 11 TRBV11-2 CASSLVKGQFF TGTGCCAGCAGCTTAGTCAAGGGGCAGTTCTTC
TRBJ2-2 NA NA 15 TRBV5-4 CASRDSGTNTGELFF TGTGCCAGCAGAGACAGCGGCACAAACACCGGGGAGCTGTTTTTT
TRBJ2-7 NA TRBD1 15 TRBV7-3 CASSPYGGQGYEQYF TGTGCCAGCTCCCCATATGGGGGACAGGGGTACGAGCAGTACTTC
TRBJ2-1 NA NA 14 TRBV7-9 CASSGKISANEQFF TGTGCCAGCAGCGGGAAAATCTCAGCCAATGAGCAGTTCTTC
TRBJ2-3 NA NA 13 TRBV27 CASSLFGSDTQYF TGTGCCAGCAGTTTATTCGGATCAGATACGCAGTATTTT
TRBJ2-7 few NA 15 TRBV9 CASSVDAGLNYEQYF TGTGCCAGCAGCGTAGATGCGGGGCTTAACTACGAGCAGTACTTC
TRBJ2-7 NA NA 14 TRBV19 CASSITGGSYEQYF TGTGCCAGTAGTATTACCGGCGGCTCCTACGAGCAGTACTTC
TRBJ2-7 NA TRBD1 16 TRBV6-5 CASSSGTGIKTYEQYF TGTGCCAGCAGTTCCGGGACAGGGATTAAGACCTACGAGCAGTACTTC
TRBJ1-5 once NA 19 TRBV2 CASGGQFRPEGNSNQPQHF TGTGCCAGCGGGGGGCAGTTTCGACCAGAGGGGAATAGCAATCAGCCCCAGCATTTT
TRBJ2-3 NA NA 18 TRBV7-8 CASSSSVPGPENPDTQYF TGTGCCAGCAGCTCGAGTGTGCCGGGCCCCGAGAATCCAGATACGCAGTATTTT
TRBJ1-6 NA TRBD1 16 TRBV2 CASRGGQSSYNSPLHF TGTGCCAGCAGGGGGGGACAGAGCTCCTATAATTCACCCCTCCACTTT
TRBJ1-1 few TRBD1 13 TRBV7-9 CASSLGDSREAFF TGTGCCAGCAGCTTAGGGGACAGCCGTGAAGCTTTCTTT
TRBJ1-4 NA TRBD1 15 TRBV19 CASSIVGTGNEKLFF TGTGCCAGTAGTATAGTGGGGACAGGGAATGAAAAACTGTTTTTT